This T cell receptor beta chain came from a study of T cells in Graves' hyperthyroidism and ophthalmopathy. Study background: Upon initial diagnosis and before any treatment, peripheral blood was collected.

This CDR3 has 15 residues. V was clipped by 6 bases and J by 5 bases, with 19 bases between them. Patients aged 18 to 65 had newly diagnosed hyperthyroidism of under 2 months' duration. This clonotype was seen at least ten times. The source material, RNA transcripts, was used to amplify TCR beta CDR3 regions. First-round RT-PCR of the TCR CDR3 relied on the HTBI primer set. TCRdb reanalysed the multiplex PCR reads using MiXCR and keeps one entry per CDR3 protein. This sample has some 300,000 distinct CDR3 sequences, with approximately 14% found just once. V gene TRBV12-3 or TRBV12-4 combines with J gene TRBJ1-1; D is unresolved. The sequence was obtained from a woman aged 40 to 50 with Graves' hyperthyroidism. Source material: blood. DNA for the CDR3: TGTGCCAGCAGCTCCCTCGACTCTGGAGGGACTGAAGCTTTCTTT. This translates into CASSSLDSGGTEAFF.